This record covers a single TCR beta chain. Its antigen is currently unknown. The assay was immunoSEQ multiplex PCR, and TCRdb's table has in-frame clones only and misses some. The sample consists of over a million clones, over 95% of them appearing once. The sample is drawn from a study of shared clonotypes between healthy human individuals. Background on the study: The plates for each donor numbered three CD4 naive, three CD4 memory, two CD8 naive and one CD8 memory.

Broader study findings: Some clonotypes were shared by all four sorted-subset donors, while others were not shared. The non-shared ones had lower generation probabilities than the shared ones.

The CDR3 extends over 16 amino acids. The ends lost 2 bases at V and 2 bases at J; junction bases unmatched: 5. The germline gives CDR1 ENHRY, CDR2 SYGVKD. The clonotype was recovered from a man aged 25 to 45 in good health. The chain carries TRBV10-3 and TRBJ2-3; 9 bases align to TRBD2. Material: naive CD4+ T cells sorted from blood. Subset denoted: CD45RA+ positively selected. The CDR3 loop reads CAISETAGGPTDTQYF. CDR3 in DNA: TGTGCCATCAGTGAGACAGCGGGAGGCCCCACAGATACGCAGTATTTT.